A selection of T cell receptor beta chains follows, all from one sample in a study of blood T cell repertoires in COVID-19. Produced via immunoSEQ multiplex PCR; TCRdb's table is partial and in-frame only. The sample lists some 85,000 clones, nearly 80% occurring once. Sequenced input: peripheral blood. These receptors originate from a man in his 70s with COVID-19, enrolled during active disease. The CDR3 runs from the conserved cysteine through the conserved F or W. A D gene is named only where the DNA matches it firmly. Clone size is given for some rows only: seen once, a few or many times, or a class if the clone is expanded.

>TRBD1|TRBV5-5|TRBJ1-1|.
TGTGCCAGCAGCCAACAGGGGGCGCGAAACACTGAAGCTTTCTTT
CASSQQGARNTEAFF
>TRBD2|TRBV4-3|TRBJ2-7|.
TGCGCCAGCAGCCAAGATCGTCGACTAGCGGGAGGATTCGAGCAGTACTTC
CASSQDRRLAGGFEQYF
>TRBD1|TRBV28|TRBJ1-2|.
TGTGCCAGCAGTCCAGGACAGGGGGGGAATTATGGCTACACCTTC
CASSPGQGGNYGYTF
>.|TRBV3-1/TRBV3-2|TRBJ2-3|once
TGTGCCAGCAGCCAAGATAAGGGGGGAGGGCCCGTAGATACGCAGTATTTT
CASSQDKGGGPVDTQYF
>.|TRBV5-4|TRBJ2-1|once
TGTGCCAGTTCCTCCAGCGCTAGCTCCTACAATGAGCAGTTCTTC
CASSSSASSYNEQFF
>TRBD1|TRBV18|TRBJ1-2|.
TGTGCCAGCTCACCGGCAGGGGGCTTCTATGGCTACACCTTC
CASSPAGGFYGYTF
>TRBD2|TRBV7-9|TRBJ2-7|.
TGTGCCAGCAGCTTAGCGGACGGCGGGGGTGAGCAGTACTTC
CASSLADGGGEQYF
>.|TRBV18|TRBJ1-1|few
TGTGCCAGCTCACTTCAGAACGGGTACACTGAAGCTTTCTTT
CASSLQNGYTEAFF
>TRBD1|TRBV5-4|TRBJ1-2|.
TGTGCCAGCAGCTTGGGGCCCGGGACAGGGGGCGACTCATATGGCTACACCTTC
CASSLGPGTGGDSYGYTF
>TRBD1|TRBV7-2|TRBJ1-2|.
TGTGCCAGCAGCTTAGCCGGACAGGGACGTGGCTACACCTTC
CASSLAGQGRGYTF
>TRBD2|TRBV7-6|TRBJ2-5|.
TGTGCCAGCAGCCTTGGGTTGCGGGAGGGCGCCCTCCAAGAGACCCAGTACTTC
CASSLGLREGALQETQYF
>TRBD1|TRBV27|TRBJ1-4|.
TGTGCCAGCAGCCCGACAGGGACGGGTGGGGAAAAACTGTTTTTT
CASSPTGTGGEKLFF
>TRBD1|TRBV28|TRBJ2-7|.
TGTGCCAGCAAGGAAGGAGACAGGGAAGTTGTAGAGCAGTACTTC
CASKEGDREVVEQYF
>.|TRBV18|TRBJ2-5|.
TGTGCCAGCTCGCGGGAAACCCAAGAGACCCAGTACTTC
CASSRETQETQYF